This T cell receptor beta chain was profiled in a study of T cells after yellow fever vaccination. Regarding the study as a whole: Post-booster samples contained most primary-vaccination clones (approximately 96% CD4, roughly 88% CD8). Abundant contaminating clonotypes from the bulk population could appear in FACS-sorted repertoires.

As regards this clonotype: The antigen remains unidentified.

As TCR cDNA was made by 5'RACE template switching, a universal primer site and UMIs were added. Using its own MiXCR run on the 5' RACE reads, TCRdb lists one record per CDR3 protein. This repertoire shows 500,000 to 650,000 distinct CDR3 sequences, 12% found once; its top ten account for 15%. The TCR comes from a man aged 25 to 40 who received the YFV17D yellow fever vaccine. The starting material was PBMCs, obtained on the day of the yellow fever booster vaccination.

CDR3 DNA sequence: TGCAGTGCTTCCGGGACAGGGGACGAAAAACTGTTTTTT. Protein product: CSASGTGDEKLFF. V and J are TRBV20-1 and TRBJ1-4, with 10 bases matching TRBD1. Germline lookup yields CDR1 DFQATT and CDR2 SNEGSKA (reference sequence). The CDR3 length is 13 residues. Trimming at V came to 5 bases and at J to 8 bases, leaving 5 bases not matched to a gene.